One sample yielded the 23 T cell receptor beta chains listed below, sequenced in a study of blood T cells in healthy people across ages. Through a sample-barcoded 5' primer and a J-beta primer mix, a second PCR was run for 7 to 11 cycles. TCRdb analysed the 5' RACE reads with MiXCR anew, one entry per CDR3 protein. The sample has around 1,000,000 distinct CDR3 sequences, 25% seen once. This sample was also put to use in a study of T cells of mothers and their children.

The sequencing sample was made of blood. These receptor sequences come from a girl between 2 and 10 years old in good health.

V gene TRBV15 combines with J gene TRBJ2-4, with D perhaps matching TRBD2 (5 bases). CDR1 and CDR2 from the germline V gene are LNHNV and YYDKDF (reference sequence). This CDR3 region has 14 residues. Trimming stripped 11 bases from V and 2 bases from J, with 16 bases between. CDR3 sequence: CASRDGLTKNIQYF. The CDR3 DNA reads TGTGCCTCCCGAGACGGACTTACCAAAAACATTCAGTACTTC.

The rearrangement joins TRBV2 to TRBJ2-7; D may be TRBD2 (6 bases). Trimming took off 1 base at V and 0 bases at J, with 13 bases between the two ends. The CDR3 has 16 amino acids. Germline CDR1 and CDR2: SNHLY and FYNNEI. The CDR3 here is CASSEVGSGLSYEQYF. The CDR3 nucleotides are TGTGCCAGCAGTGAAGTCGGTAGCGGACTCTCCTACGAGCAGTACTTC. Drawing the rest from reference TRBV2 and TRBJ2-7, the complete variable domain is EPEVTQTPSHQVTQMGQEVILRCVPISNHLYFYWYRQILGQKVEFLVSFYNNEISEKSEIFDDQFSVERPDGSNFTLKIRSTKLEDSAMYFCASSEVGSGLSYEQYFGPGTRLTVT.

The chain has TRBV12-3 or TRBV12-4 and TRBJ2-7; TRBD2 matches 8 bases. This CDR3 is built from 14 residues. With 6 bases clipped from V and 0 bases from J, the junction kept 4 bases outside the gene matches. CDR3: CASSSGGPSYEQYF. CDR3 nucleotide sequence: TGTGCCAGCAGCAGCGGGGGCCCCTCCTACGAGCAGTACTTC.

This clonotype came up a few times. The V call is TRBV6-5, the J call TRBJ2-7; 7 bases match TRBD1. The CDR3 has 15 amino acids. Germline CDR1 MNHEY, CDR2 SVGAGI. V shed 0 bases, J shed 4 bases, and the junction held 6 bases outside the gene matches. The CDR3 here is CASSYSSRGWYEQYF. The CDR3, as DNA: TGTGCCAGCAGTTACTCCTCCAGGGGGTGGTACGAGCAGTACTTC.

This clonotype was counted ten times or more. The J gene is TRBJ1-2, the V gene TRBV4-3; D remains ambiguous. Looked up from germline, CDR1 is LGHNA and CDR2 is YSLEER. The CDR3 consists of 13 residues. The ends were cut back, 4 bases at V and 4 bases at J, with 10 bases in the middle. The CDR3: CASSLELRYGYTF. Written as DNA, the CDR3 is TGCGCCAGCAGCCTTGAGTTACGCTATGGCTACACCTTC.

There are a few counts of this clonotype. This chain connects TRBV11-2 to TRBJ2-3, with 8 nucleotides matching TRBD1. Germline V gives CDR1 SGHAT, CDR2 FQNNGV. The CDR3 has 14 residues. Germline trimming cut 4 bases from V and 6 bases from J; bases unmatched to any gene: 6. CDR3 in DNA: TGTGCCAGCAGCTCAACGACAGGGGCGGATACGCAGTATTTT. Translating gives CASSSTTGADTQYF.

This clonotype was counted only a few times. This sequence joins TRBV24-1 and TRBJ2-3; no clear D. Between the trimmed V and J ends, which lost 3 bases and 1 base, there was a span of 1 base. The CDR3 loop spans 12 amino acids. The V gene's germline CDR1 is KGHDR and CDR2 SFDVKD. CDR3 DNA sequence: TGTGCCACCAGTGATCGCACAGATACGCAGTATTTT. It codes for CATSDRTDTQYF.

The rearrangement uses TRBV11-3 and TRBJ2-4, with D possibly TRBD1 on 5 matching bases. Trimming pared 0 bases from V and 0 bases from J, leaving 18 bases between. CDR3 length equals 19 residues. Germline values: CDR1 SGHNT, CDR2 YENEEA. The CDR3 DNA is TGTGCCAGCAGCTTAGATCCGGAAAGGGGCCACCTAGCCAAAAACATTCAGTACTTC. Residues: CASSLDPERGHLAKNIQYF.

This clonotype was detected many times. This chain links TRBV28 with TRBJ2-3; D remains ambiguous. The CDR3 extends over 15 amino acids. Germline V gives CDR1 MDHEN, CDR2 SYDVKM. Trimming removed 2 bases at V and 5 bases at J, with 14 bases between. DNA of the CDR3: TGTGCCAGCAGTTTAGGGCGGTGGGATGGAGATACGCAGTATTTT. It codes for CASSLGRWDGDTQYF. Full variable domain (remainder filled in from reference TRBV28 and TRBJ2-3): DVKVTQSSRYLVKRTGEKVFLECVQDMDHENMFWYRQDPGLGLRLIYFSYDVKMKEKGDIPEGYSVSREKKERFSLILESASTNQTSMYLCASSLGRWDGDTQYFGPGTRLTVL.

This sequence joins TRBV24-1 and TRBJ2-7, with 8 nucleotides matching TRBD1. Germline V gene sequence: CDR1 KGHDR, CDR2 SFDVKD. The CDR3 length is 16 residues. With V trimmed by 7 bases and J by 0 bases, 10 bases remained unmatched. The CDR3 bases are TGTGCCACCAGCCCTGGGACAGGTGTGCTCTCCTACGAGCAGTACTTC. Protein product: CATSPGTGVLSYEQYF.

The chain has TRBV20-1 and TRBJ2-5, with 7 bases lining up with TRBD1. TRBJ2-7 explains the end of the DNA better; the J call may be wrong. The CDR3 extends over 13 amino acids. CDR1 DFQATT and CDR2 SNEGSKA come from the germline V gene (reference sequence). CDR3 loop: CSATGTASYEQYF. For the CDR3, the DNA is TGCAGCGCCACCGGGACAGCCTCCTACGAGCAGTACTTC.

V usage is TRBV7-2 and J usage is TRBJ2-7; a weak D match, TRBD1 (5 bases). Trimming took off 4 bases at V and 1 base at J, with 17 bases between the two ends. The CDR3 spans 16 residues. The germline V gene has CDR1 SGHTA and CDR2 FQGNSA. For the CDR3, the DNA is TGTGCCAGCAGCTCCCTAGGGGATCCTTATTCCTACGAGCAGTACTTC. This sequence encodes CASSSLGDPYSYEQYF.

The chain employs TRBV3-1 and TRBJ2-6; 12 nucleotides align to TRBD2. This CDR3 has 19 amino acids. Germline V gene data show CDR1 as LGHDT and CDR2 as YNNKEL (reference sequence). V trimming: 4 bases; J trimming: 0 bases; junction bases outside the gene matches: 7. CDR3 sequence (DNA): TGTGCCAGCAGCCTTGCACTAGCGGGGGGCTACTCTGGGGCCAACGTCCTGACTTTC. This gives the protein CASSLALAGGYSGANVLTF.

The CDR3 DNA follows: TGCAGCGTTGACGAGGGACAGAATGAGCAGTTCTTC. Protein: CSVDEGQNEQFF. The chain joins TRBV29-1 to TRBJ2-1, with 7 nucleotides matching TRBD1. Trimming removed 3 bases from V and 7 bases from J; junction bases left unmatched: 3. The CDR3 sequence is 12 residues long. Germline V gives CDR1 SQVTM, CDR2 ANQGSEA.

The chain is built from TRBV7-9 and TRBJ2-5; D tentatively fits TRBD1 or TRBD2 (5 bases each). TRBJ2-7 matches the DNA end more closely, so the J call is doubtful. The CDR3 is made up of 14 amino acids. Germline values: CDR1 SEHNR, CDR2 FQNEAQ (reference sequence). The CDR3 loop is CASSLGGSQGEQYF. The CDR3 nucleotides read TGTGCCAGCAGCTTAGGAGGGTCCCAGGGCGAGCAGTACTTC.

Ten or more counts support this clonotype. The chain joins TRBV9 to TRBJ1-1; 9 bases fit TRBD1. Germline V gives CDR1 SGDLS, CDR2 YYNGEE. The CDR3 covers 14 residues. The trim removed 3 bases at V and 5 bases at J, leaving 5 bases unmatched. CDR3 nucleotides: TGTGCCAGCAGCGCCGGACAGGGGAGGACTGAAGCTTTCTTT. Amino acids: CASSAGQGRTEAFF. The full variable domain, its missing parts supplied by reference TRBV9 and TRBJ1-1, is DSGVTQTPKHLITATGQRVTLRCSPRSGDLSVYWYQQSLDQGLQFLIQYYNGEERAKGNILERFSAQQFPDLHSELNLSSLELGDSALYFCASSAGQGRTEAFFGQGTRLTVV.

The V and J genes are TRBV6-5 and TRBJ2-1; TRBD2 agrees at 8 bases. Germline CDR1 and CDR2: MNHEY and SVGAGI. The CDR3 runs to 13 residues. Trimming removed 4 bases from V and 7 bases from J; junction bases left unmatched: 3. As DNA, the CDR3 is TGTGCCAGCAGTTTAGCGGGAAAAAATGAGCAGTTCTTC. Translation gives CASSLAGKNEQFF.

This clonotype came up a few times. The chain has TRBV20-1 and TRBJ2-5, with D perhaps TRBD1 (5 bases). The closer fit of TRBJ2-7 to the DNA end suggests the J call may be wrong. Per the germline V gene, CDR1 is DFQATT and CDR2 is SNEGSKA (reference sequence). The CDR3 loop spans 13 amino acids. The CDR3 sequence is CSARLGATAEQYF. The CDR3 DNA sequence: TGCAGTGCTAGATTAGGGGCGACGGCCGAGCAGTACTTC.

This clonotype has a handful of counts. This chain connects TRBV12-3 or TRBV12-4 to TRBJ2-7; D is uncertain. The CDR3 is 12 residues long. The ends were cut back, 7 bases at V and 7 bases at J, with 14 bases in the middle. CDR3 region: CASTDGPQEQYF. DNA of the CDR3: TGTGCCAGCACAGATGGTCCACAAGAGCAGTACTTC.

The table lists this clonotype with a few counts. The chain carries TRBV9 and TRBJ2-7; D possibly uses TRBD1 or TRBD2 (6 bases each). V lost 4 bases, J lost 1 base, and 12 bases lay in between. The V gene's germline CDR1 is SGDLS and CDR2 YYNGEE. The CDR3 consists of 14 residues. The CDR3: CASSPGAWSYEQYF. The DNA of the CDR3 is TGTGCCAGCAGCCCGGGGGCCTGGTCCTACGAGCAGTACTTC.

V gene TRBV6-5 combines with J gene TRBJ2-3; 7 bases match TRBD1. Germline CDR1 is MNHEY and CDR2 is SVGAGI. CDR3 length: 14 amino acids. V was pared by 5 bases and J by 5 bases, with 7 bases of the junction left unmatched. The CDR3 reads CASSQGVGGDTQYF. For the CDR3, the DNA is TGTGCCAGCAGTCAGGGGGTCGGTGGAGATACGCAGTATTTT.

This CDR3 reads CASSLRAWGGNEQFF. CDR3 DNA: TGTGCCAGCAGTTTACGGGCCTGGGGCGGCAATGAGCAGTTCTTC. The chain carries TRBV28 and TRBJ2-1, with D possibly being TRBD1 (5 bases). This CDR3 spans 15 amino acids. The germline V gene has CDR1 MDHEN and CDR2 SYDVKM. Trimming removed 2 bases at V and 6 bases at J, with 14 bases between.

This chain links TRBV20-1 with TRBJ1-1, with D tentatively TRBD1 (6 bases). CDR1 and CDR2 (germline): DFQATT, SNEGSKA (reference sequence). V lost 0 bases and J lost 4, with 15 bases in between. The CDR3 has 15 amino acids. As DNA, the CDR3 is TGCAGTGCTAGAGATTTAGACAGGATAACCACTGAAGCTTTCTTT. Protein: CSARDLDRITTEAFF.